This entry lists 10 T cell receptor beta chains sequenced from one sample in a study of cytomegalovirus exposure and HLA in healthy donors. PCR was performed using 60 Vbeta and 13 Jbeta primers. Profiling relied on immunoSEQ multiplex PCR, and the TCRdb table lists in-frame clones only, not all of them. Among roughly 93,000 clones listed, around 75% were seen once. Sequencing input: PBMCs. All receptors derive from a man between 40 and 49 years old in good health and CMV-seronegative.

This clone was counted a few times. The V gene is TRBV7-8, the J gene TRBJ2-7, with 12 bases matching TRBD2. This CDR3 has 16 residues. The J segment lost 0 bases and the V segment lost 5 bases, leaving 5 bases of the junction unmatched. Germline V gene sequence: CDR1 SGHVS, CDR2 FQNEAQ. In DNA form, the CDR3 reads TGTGCCAGCAGCGTTGGACTAGCGGGGTCCTCCTACGAGCAGTACTTC. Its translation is CASSVGLAGSSYEQYF.

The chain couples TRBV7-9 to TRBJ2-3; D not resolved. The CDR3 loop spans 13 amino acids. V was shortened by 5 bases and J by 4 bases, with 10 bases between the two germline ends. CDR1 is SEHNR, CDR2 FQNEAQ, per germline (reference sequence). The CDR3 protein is CASSPLFPDTQYF. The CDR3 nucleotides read TGTGCCAGCAGCCCACTATTCCCAGATACGCAGTATTTT.

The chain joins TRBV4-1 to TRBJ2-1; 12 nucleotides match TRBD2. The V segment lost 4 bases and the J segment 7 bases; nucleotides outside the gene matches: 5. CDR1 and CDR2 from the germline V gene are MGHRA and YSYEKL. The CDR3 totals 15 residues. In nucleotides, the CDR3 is TGCGCCAGCAGCCCCCTAGCGGGGGGGCCGAATGAGCAGTTCTTC. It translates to CASSPLAGGPNEQFF.

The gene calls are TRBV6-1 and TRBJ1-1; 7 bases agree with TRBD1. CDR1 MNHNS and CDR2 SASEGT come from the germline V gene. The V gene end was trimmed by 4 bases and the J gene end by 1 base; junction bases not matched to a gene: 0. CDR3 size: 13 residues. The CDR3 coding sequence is TGTGCCAGCAGTGGACAGGGGAACACTGAAGCTTTCTTT. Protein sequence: CASSGQGNTEAFF.

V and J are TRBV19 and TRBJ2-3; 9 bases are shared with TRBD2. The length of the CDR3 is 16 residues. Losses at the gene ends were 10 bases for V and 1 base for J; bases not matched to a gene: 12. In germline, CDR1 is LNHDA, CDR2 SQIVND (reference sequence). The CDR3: CATVGLAGGRTDTQYF. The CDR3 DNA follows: TGTGCCACAGTTGGTCTCGCGGGGGGGCGCACAGATACGCAGTATTTT. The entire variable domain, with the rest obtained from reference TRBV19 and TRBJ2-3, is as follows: DGGITQSPKYLFRKEGQNVTLSCEQNLNHDAMYWYRQDPGQGLRLIYYSQIVNDFQKGDIAEGYSVSREKKESFPLTVTSAQKNPTAFYLCATVGLAGGRTDTQYFGPGTRLTVL.

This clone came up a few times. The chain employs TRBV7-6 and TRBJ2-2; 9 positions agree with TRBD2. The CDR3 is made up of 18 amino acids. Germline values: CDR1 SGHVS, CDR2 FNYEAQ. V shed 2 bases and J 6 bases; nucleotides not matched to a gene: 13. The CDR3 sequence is CASSLRTSVSLISGELFF. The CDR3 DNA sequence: TGTGCCAGCAGCTTACGGACTAGCGTATCACTAATTTCCGGGGAGCTGTTTTTT.

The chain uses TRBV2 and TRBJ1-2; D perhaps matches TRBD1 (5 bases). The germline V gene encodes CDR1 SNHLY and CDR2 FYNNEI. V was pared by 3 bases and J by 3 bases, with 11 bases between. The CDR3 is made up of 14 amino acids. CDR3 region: CASSDQGGYYGYTF. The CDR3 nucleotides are TGTGCCAGCAGTGATCAGGGAGGGTACTATGGCTACACCTTC. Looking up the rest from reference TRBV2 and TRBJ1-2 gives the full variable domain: EPEVTQTPSHQVTQMGQEVILRCVPISNHLYFYWYRQILGQKVEFLVSFYNNEISEKSEIFDDQFSVERPDGSNFTLKIRSTKLEDSAMYFCASSDQGGYYGYTFGSGTRLTVV.

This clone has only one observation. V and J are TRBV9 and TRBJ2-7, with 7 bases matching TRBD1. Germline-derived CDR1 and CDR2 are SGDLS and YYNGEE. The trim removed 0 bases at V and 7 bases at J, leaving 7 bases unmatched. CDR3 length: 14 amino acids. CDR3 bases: TGTGCCAGCAGCGTAGCTGAGGGGGCTGCAGAGCAGTACTTC. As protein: CASSVAEGAAEQYF.

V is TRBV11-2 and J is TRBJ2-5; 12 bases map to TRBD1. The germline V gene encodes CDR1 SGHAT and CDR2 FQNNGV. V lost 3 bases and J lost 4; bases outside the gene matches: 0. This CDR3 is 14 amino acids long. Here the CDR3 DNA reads TGTGCCAGCAGCTTGGGACAGGGGGCAGAGACCCAGTACTTC. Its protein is CASSLGQGAETQYF.

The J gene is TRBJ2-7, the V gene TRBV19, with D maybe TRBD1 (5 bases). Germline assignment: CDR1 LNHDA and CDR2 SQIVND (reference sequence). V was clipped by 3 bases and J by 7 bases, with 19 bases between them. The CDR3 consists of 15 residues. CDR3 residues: CASSIRTTGLGEQYF. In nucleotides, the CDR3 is TGTGCCAGTAGTATCCGTACAACAGGTTTAGGAGAGCAGTACTTC.